The entry below gives a single T cell receptor beta chain sequence along with its context. The data were obtained in a study of blood T cell repertoires in COVID-19. Original handling: Amplifying reference gene primers gave estimates of nucleated cell counts. Generated by immunoSEQ multiplex PCR, the TCRdb table keeps only in-frame clones and is missing some. That table is the source of V, J and clone size, and D and trimming were worked out from the DNA. There are about 380,000 clones in the sample; over 75% occur only once, and approximately 1.3% lies in the top ten. The length of the CDR3 is 12 residues. The ends were cut back, 3 bases at V and 3 bases at J, with 5 bases in the middle. Per the germline V gene, CDR1 is MGHDK and CDR2 is SYGVNS.

The clonotype originates from a man aged 25-40 years who had recovered from COVID-19. Sample: PBMCs or T cells enriched from blood (not recorded which). The genes are TRBV25-1 and TRBJ2-5, with D hard to call. The CDR3: CASSEQEETQYF. The DNA for the CDR3 is TGTGCCAGCAGTGAGCAGGAAGAGACCCAGTACTTC. The full variable domain, with the rest looked up from reference TRBV25-1 and TRBJ2-5, is EADIYQTPRYLVIGTGKKITLECSQTMGHDKMYWYQQDPGMELHLIHYSYGVNSTEKGDLSSESTVSRIRTEHFPLTLESARPSHTSQYLCASSEQEETQYFGPGTRLLVL.